One sample yielded the 3 T cell receptor beta chains listed below, sequenced in a study of blood T cells in healthy people across ages. Through a sample-barcoded 5' primer and a J-beta primer mix, a second PCR was run for roughly 6 to 12 cycles. MiXCR, applied by TCRdb to the 5' RACE reads, yields one record per CDR3 protein. The sample has 1.8 million or so distinct CDR3 sequences, more than 35% seen once; the top ten hold about 23%. Sequencing was performed on blood. These receptors were taken from a human donor in good health.

This chain connects TRBV6-5 to TRBJ2-5; tentative D call: TRBD2 (5 bases). The CDR3 is 14 residues long. The V end was cut by 4 bases, the J end by 5 bases, with 14 bases between. Germline lookup yields CDR1 MNHEY and CDR2 SVGAGI. For the CDR3, the DNA is TGTGCCAGCAGTTCCGCAGCGGTGAGCGAGACCCAGTACTTC. Translation gives CASSSAAVSETQYF.

This clonotype was seen a few times. The rearrangement links TRBV9 to TRBJ2-1; 7 bases agree with TRBD2. Germline V gene lookup returns CDR1 SGDLS and CDR2 YYNGEE. Germline trimming cut 0 bases from V and 9 bases from J; bases unmatched to any gene: 9. The CDR3 has 15 amino acids. CDR3 in amino acids: CASSVVSGSGGEQFF. In DNA, the CDR3 is TGTGCCAGCAGCGTAGTTAGTGGTTCGGGGGGTGAGCAGTTCTTC.

The sample holds a few counts of this clonotype. The chain has TRBV21-1 and TRBJ2-7; TRBD2, the table's D call, was not compared with the DNA. TRBV21-1 is marked as a pseudogene. The CDR3 contains 14 residues. The CDR3: CASTPDVATYEQYF. CDR3 coding DNA: TGTGCCAGCACCCCGGACGTAGCAACCTACGAGCAGTACTTC.